This T cell receptor beta chain was observed in a study of T cells in Graves' hyperthyroidism and ophthalmopathy. Duration under 3 months, a NOSPECS grade of at least 4, and a Clinical Activity Score of at least 3 characterized the ophthalmopathy patients. RNA transcripts were the template for amplifying TCR beta CDR3 regions. Using the HTBI primer set, a first-round RT-PCR was run on the TCR CDR3. MiXCR, run by TCRdb on the multiplex PCR reads, gives a single entry per CDR3 protein. In the table there are approximately 690,000 distinct CDR3 sequences, 20% to 25% of which are singletons. This clonotype has just a few counts. The specimen sequenced was blood. The clonotype was recovered from a man aged 30-40 years with Graves' ophthalmopathy.

This CDR3 is CSARDQVAGTYNEQFF. The DNA for the CDR3 is TGCAGTGCTAGAGATCAAGTAGCGGGAACCTACAATGAGCAGTTCTTC. This chain uses TRBV20-1 with TRBJ2-1; 8 positions agree with TRBD2. The J segment lost 2 bases and the V segment lost 0 bases, leaving 6 bases of the junction unmatched. The germline CDR1 and CDR2 sequences are DFQATT and SNEGSKA (reference sequence). The CDR3 sequence is 16 residues long.